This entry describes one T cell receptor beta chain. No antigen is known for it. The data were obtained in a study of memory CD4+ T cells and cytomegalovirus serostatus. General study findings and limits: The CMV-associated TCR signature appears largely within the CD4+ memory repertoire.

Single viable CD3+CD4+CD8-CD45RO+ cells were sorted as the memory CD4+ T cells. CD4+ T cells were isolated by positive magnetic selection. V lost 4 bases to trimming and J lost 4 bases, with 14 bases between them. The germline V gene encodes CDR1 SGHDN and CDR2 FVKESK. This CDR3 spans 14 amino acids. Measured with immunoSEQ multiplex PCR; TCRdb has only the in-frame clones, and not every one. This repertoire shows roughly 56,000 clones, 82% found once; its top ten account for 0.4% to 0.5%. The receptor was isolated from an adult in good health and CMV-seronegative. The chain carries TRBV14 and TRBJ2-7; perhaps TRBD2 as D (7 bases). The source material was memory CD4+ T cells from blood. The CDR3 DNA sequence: TGTGCCAGCAGCCTTCGGGGGGCCGGGTACGAGCAGTACTTC. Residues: CASSLRGAGYEQYF. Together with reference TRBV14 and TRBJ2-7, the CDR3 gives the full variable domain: EAGVTQFPSHSVIEKGQTVTLRCDPISGHDNLYWYRRVMGKEIKFLLHFVKESKQDESGMPNNRFLAERTGGTYSTLKVQPAELEDSGVYFCASSLRGAGYEQYFGPGTRLTVT.